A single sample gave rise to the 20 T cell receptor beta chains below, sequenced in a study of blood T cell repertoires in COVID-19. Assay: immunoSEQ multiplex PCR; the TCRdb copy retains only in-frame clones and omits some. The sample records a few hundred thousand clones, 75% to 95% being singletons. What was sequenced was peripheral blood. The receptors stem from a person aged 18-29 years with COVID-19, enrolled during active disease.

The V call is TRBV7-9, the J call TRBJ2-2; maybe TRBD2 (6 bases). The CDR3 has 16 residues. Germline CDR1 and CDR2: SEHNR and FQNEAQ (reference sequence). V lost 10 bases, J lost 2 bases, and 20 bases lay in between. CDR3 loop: CATPPAGTSNTGELFF. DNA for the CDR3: TGTGCCACCCCTCCCGCAGGGACTTCTAACACCGGGGAGCTGTTTTTT.

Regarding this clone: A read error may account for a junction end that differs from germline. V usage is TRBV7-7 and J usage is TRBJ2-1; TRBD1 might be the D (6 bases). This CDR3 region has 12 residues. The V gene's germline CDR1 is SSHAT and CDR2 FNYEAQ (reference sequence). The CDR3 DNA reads TGTGCTAGCAGCTCGCAGGGGAATGAGCAGTTCTTC. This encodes CASSSQGNEQFF.

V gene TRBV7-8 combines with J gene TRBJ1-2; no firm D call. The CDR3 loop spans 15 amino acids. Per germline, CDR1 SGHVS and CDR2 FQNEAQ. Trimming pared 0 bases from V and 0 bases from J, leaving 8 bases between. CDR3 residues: CASSLAPGANYGYTF. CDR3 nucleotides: TGTGCCAGCAGCTTAGCCCCCGGGGCTAACTATGGCTACACCTTC.

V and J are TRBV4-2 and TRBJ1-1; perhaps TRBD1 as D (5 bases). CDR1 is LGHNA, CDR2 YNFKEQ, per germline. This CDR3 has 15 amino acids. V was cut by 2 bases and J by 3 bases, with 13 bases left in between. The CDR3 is CASSQTDSRDTEAFF. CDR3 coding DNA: TGTGCCAGCAGCCAAACAGACAGCAGGGACACTGAAGCTTTCTTT.

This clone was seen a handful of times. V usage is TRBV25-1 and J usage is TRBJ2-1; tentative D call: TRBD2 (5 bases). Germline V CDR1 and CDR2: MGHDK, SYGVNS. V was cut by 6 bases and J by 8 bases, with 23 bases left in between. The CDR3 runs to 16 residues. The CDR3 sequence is CASRRRGREQLDEQFF. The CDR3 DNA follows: TGTGCCAGCAGGAGACGAGGTAGGGAGCAATTGGATGAGCAGTTCTTC.

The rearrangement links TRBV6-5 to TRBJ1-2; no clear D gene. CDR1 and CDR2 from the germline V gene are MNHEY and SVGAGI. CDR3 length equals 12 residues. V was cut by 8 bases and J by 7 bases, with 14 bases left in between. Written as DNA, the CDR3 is TGTGCCAGCCGGGAGGCCATCGGTGGCTACACCTTC. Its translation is CASREAIGGYTF.

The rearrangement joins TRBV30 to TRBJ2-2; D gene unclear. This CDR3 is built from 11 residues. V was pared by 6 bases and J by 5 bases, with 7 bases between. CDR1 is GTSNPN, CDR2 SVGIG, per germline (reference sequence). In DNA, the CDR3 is TGTGCCTGCCTGTTAACCGGGGAGCTGTTTTTT. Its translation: CACLLTGELFF.

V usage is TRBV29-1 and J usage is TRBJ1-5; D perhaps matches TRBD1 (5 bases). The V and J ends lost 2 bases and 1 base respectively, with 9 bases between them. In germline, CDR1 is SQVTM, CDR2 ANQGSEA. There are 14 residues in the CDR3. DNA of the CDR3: TGCAGCGTTGAAATAGCAGGGAGCAATCAGCCCCAGCATTTT. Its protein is CSVEIAGSNQPQHF.

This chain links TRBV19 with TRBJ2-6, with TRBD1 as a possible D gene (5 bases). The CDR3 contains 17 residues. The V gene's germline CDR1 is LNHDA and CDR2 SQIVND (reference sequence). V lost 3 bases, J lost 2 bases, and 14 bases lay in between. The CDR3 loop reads CASSIGTGLAGANVLTF. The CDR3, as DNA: TGTGCCAGTAGTATCGGAACAGGTTTGGCTGGGGCCAACGTCCTGACTTTC.

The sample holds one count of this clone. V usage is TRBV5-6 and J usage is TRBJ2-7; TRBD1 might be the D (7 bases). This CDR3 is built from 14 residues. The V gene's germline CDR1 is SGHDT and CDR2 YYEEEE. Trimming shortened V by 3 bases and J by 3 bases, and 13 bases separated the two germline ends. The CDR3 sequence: CASSWGDRGYEQYF. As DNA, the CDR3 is TGTGCCAGCAGCTGGGGGGACAGAGGCTACGAGCAGTACTTC.

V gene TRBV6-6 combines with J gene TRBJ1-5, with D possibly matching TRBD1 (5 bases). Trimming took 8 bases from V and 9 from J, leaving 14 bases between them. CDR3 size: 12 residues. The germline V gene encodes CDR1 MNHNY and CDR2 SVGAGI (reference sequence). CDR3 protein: CASATGGVPQHF. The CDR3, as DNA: TGTGCCAGCGCCACCGGGGGAGTGCCCCAGCATTTT.

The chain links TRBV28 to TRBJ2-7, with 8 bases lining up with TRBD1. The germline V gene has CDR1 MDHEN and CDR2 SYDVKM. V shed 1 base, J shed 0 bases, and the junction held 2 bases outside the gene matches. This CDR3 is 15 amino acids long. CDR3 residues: CASSLSGTGSYEQYF. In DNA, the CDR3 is TGTGCCAGCAGTTTATCCGGGACAGGCTCCTACGAGCAGTACTTC.

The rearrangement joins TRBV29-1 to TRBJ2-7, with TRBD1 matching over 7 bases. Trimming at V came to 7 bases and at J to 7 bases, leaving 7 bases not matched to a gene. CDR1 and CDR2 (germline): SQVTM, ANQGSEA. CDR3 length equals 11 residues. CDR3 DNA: TGCAGCGCTAGACAGGGACCTGAGCAGTACTTC. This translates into CSARQGPEQYF.

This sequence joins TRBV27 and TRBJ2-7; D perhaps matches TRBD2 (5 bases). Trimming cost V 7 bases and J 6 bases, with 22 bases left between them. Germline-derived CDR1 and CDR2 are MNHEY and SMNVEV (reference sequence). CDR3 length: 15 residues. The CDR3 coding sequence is TGTGCCAGCACCACCGCCGCGGGTGTAGAGGGCGAGCAGTACTTC. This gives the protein CASTTAAGVEGEQYF.

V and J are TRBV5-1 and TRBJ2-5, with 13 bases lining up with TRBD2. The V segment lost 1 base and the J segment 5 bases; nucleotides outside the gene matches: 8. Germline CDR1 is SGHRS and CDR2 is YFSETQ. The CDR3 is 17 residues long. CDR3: CASSLITSGRARETQYF. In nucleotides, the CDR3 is TGCGCCAGCAGCTTGATCACTAGCGGGAGGGCCAGGGAGACCCAGTACTTC.

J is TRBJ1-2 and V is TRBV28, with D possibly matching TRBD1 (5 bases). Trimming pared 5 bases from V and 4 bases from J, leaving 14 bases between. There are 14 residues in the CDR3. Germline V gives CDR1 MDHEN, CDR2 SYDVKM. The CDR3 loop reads CASSRGEGSYGYTF. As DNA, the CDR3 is TGTGCCAGCAGTCGGGGGGAGGGTAGCTATGGCTACACCTTC.

CDR3 residues: CASYTAGERAGELFF. The CDR3, as DNA: TGTGCCAGCTACACGGCGGGAGAGAGGGCCGGGGAGCTGTTTTTT. The J gene is TRBJ2-2, the V gene TRBV7-9, with TRBD2 matching over 7 bases. The CDR3 has 15 amino acids. Germline V gene sequence: CDR1 SEHNR, CDR2 FQNEAQ (reference sequence). After removal of 8 bases from V and 6 bases from J, the junction contained 12 bases not matched to a gene.

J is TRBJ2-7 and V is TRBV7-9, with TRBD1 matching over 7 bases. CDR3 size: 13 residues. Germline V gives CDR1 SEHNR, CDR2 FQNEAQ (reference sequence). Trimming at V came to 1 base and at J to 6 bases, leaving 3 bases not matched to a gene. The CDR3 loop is CASSLGDSPEQYF. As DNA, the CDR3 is TGTGCCAGCAGCTTAGGGGACAGCCCCGAGCAGTACTTC. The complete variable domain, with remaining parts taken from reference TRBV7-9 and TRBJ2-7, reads DTGVSQNPRHKITKRGQNVTFRCDPISEHNRLYWYRQTLGQGPEFLTYFQNEAQLEKSRLLSDRFSAERPKGSFSTLEIQRTEQGDSAMYLCASSLGDSPEQYFGPGTRLTVT.

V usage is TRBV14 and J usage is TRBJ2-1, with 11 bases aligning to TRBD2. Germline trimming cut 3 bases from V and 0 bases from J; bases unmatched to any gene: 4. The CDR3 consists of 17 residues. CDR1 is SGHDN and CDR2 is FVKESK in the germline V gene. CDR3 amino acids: CASSQGTSGPSYNEQFF. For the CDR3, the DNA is TGTGCCAGCAGCCAGGGGACTAGCGGTCCCTCCTACAATGAGCAGTTCTTC. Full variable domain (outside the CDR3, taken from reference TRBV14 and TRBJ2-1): EAGVTQFPSHSVIEKGQTVTLRCDPISGHDNLYWYRRVMGKEIKFLLHFVKESKQDESGMPNNRFLAERTGGTYSTLKVQPAELEDSGVYFCASSQGTSGPSYNEQFFGPGTRLTVL.

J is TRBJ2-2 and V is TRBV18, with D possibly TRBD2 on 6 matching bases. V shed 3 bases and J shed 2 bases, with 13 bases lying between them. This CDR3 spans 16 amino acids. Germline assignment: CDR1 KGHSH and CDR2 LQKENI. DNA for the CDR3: TGTGCCAGCTCACCTATGGGACTTGTTAACACCGGGGAGCTGTTTTTT. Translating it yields CASSPMGLVNTGELFF. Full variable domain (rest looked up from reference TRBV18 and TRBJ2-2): NAGVMQNPRHLVRRRGQEARLRCSPMKGHSHVYWYRQLPEEGLKFMVYLQKENIIDESGMPKERFSAEFPKEGPSILRIQQVVRGDSAAYFCASSPMGLVNTGELFFGEGSRLTVL.